The clone carrying this T cell receptor (beta chain) came up a few times. Its antigen remains unidentified. Here immunoSEQ multiplex PCR was the method, and the copy in TCRdb shows in-frame clones only, minus some. The top ten hold more than 1% of the sample, which has over 100,000 clones, approximately 91% seen once. This specimen belongs to a study of T cell responses to AZD1222 COVID-19 vaccine. Germline CDR1 reads LNHDA; CDR2 reads SQIVND (reference sequence). This CDR3 contains 15 residues. Trimming took 1 base from V and 4 from J, leaving 12 bases between them. Pooling was applied to second doses at about 4 or about 12 weeks. General study findings and limits: No repertoire was sampled before or during the peak T cell response, only after it. Females outnumbered males among donors, who were mostly white British; clonal diversity was possibly underestimated.

The rearrangement joins TRBV19 to TRBJ2-3; D not certain. The clonotype comes from an adult who received the AZD1222 COVID-19 vaccine. Sequences were derived from peripheral blood, sampled 28 days after the second AZD1222 dose. Here the CDR3 reads CASSIVHSDPDTQYF. CDR3 coding DNA: TGTGCCAGTAGTATAGTTCACAGTGACCCAGATACGCAGTATTTT.